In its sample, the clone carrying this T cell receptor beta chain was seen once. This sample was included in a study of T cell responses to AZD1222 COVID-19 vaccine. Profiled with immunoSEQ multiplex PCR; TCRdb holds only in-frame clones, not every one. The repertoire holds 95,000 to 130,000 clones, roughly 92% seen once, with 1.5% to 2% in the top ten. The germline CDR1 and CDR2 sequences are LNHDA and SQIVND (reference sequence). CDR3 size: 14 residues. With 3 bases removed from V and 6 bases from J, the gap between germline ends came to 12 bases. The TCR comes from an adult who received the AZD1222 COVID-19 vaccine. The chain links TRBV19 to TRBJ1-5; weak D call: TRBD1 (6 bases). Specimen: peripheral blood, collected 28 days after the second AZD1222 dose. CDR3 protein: CASSMAVRGQPQHF. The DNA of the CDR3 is TGTGCCAGTAGTATGGCCGTCAGGGGTCAGCCCCAGCATTTT.